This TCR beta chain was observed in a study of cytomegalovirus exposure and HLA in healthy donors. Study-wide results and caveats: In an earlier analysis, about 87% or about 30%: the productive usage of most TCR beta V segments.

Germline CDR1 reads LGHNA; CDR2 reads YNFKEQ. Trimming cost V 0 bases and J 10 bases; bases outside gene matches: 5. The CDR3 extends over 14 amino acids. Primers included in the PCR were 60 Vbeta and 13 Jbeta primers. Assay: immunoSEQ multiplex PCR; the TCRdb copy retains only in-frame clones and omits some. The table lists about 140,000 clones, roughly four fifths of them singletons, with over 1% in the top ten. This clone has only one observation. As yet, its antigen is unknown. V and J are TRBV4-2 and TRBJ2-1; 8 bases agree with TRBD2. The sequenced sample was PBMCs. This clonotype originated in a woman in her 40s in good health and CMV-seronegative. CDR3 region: CASSQDPLAGEQFF. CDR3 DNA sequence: TGTGCCAGCAGCCAAGATCCCCTAGCGGGCGAGCAGTTCTTC.